Listed below are T cell receptor beta chains from one sample, sequenced in a study of shared clonotypes between healthy human individuals. The protocol was immunoSEQ multiplex PCR, while the TCRdb copy is restricted to in-frame clones and leaves out a portion. This table has 1,500,000 or so clones, less than 99% appearing once. Sequenced sample: naive CD4+ T cells sorted from blood. These receptors were collected from a man aged 30 to 39 in good health. The CDR3 runs from the conserved cysteine through the conserved F or W. Each record gives: CDR3 protein, J gene, V gene.

CASSKLAGGSYEQYF TRBJ2-7 TRBV7-9
CASSLSGTYNEQFF TRBJ2-1 TRBV7-2
CASSPRTASYNEQFF TRBJ2-1 TRBV9
CASSLVLGLTTGELFF TRBJ2-2 TRBV28
CASRVSATRHNEQFF TRBJ2-1 TRBV11-2
CSVVGLLYNEQFF TRBJ2-1 TRBV29-1
CASSPPAIRNEKLFF TRBJ1-4 TRBV18
CASYSTSYQPQHF TRBJ1-5 TRBV28
CATSRSGQGETQYF TRBJ2-5 TRBV15
CASSVTTINTDTQYF TRBJ2-3 TRBV2
CASSLVGDEKLFF TRBJ1-4 TRBV13
CASSLTSGSYEQYF TRBJ2-7 TRBV5-4
CASSPGQGAGTQYF TRBJ2-3 TRBV4-3
CASRPGGDLLEQYF TRBJ2-7 TRBV6-1
CASRRFPTVEQYF TRBJ2-7 TRBV27
CASSVVPGQFGGPSGNTIYF TRBJ1-3 TRBV9
CSVEDLGRGYNEQFF TRBJ2-1 TRBV29-1
CSVETGPNEQFF TRBJ2-1 TRBV29-1
CASKSGLTPGNIQYF TRBJ2-4 TRBV6-1
CAIREDRSSGNTIYF TRBJ1-3 TRBV10-3
CASSFGTGFDTQYF TRBJ2-3 TRBV11-2
CAISESSSSLDTQYF TRBJ2-3 TRBV10-3
CASSPRQGLIQYF TRBJ2-7 TRBV7-8
CASSSNDRVAYEQYF TRBJ2-7 TRBV19
CASSSTGNYGYTF TRBJ1-2 TRBV7-2
CASSRQVRGEKLFF TRBJ1-4 TRBV28